Following are 13 T cell receptor beta chains from one sample sequenced in a study of OX40 agonist ivuxolimab in advanced cancers. Some clones are missing from TCRdb's copy, which holds only in-frame ones; the method was immunoSEQ multiplex PCR. The sample holds about 50,000 clones; about 88% are singletons and the top ten take 3% to 4%. The starting material was CD4+ or CD8+ T cells sorted from blood, obtained in a trial of the OX40 agonist ivuxolimab. The receptors come from an adult with an advanced solid tumor such as melanoma, head and neck, liver or kidney cancer.

The V and J genes are TRBV4-2 and TRBJ2-5; the D is unclear. With 4 bases removed from V and 11 bases from J, the gap between germline ends came to 17 bases. The V gene's germline CDR1 is LGHNA and CDR2 YNFKEQ. The CDR3 contains 13 residues. CDR3 loop: CASSPRAPESQYF. The CDR3 DNA sequence: TGTGCCAGCAGCCCTCGGGCCCCCGAGTCTCAGTACTTC.

The chain links TRBV25-1 to TRBJ1-6; 7 bases align to TRBD1. V was clipped by 1 base and J by 7 bases; unmatched bases: 4. The CDR3 extends over 15 amino acids. In germline, CDR1 is MGHDK, CDR2 SYGVNS. CDR3 sequence: CASSEFTGENSPLHF. The CDR3 DNA is TGTGCCAGCAGTGAATTCACAGGGGAAAATTCACCCCTCCACTTT.

The chain carries TRBV5-4 and TRBJ2-7; 9 positions agree with TRBD2. In germline, CDR1 is SGHNT, CDR2 YYREEE (reference sequence). The CDR3 runs 15 residues. V trimming: 4 bases; J trimming: 3 bases; junction bases outside the gene matches: 8. The CDR3 nucleotides are TGTGCCAGCAGCCAGTCGGCTAGCGGGAACTACGAGCAGTACTTC. It specifies CASSQSASGNYEQYF.

This chain uses TRBV5-5 with TRBJ2-5; 8 nucleotides line up with TRBD1. CDR3 length: 17 residues. The junction had 13 bases not matched to a gene; V was cut back by 4 bases and J by 2 bases. Germline V CDR1 and CDR2: SGHKS, YYEKEE (reference sequence). DNA of the CDR3: TGTGCCAGCAGCGCGGCGTTAGCAGGGGGCAAACAAGAGACCCAGTACTTC. It translates to CASSAALAGGKQETQYF.

This clone came up a few times. The chain is built from TRBV7-3 and TRBJ2-7, with 9 bases lining up with TRBD2. The J segment lost 7 bases and the V segment lost 5 bases, leaving 9 bases of the junction unmatched. The CDR3 is made up of 14 amino acids. Germline V gene lookup returns CDR1 SGHTA and CDR2 FQGTGA. For the CDR3, the DNA is TGTGCCAGCAGCGAGGGACTAGCCTCGGGTGAGCAGTACTTC. Encoded protein: CASSEGLASGEQYF.

As DNA, the CDR3 is TGTGCCAGCAGATGGAGCTCCTACGAGCAGTACTTC. Translating gives CASRWSSYEQYF. The chain couples TRBV5-8 to TRBJ2-7; D gene uncertain. V gave up 5 bases and J gave up 0 bases, with 6 bases separating them. This CDR3 spans 12 amino acids. Germline CDR1 and CDR2: SGHTS and YDEGEE.

V usage is TRBV10-1 and J usage is TRBJ1-4; tentatively, D is TRBD1 (5 bases). The CDR3 extends over 15 amino acids. The germline V and J ends were trimmed by 0 bases and 8 bases, with 13 bases remaining between them. Germline loops: CDR1 WNHNN, CDR2 SYGVQD (reference sequence). For the CDR3, the DNA is TGCGCCAGCAGTGAGTCCGCAGGGTGGAACGAAAAACTGTTTTTT. It yields the protein CASSESAGWNEKLFF.

This sequence joins TRBV5-1 and TRBJ2-6; D possibly corresponds to TRBD1 (6 bases). Germline V lookup: CDR1 SGHRS, CDR2 YFSETQ. This CDR3 is built from 18 residues. The V and J ends lost 7 bases and 0 bases respectively, with 20 bases between them. CDR3 loop: CASRMVAGALSGANVLTF. The CDR3 nucleotides read TGCGCCAGCCGGATGGTGGCAGGGGCCCTCTCTGGGGCCAACGTCCTGACTTTC.

V is TRBV15 and J is TRBJ2-3; D possibly corresponds to TRBD2 (6 bases). Trimming took 6 bases from V and 1 from J, leaving 20 bases between them. Germline V gene data show CDR1 as LNHNV and CDR2 as YYDKDF (reference sequence). CDR3 length: 17 amino acids. CDR3 region: CATSQRHGGTGTDTQYF. CDR3 DNA sequence: TGTGCCACCAGTCAGCGTCATGGAGGGACGGGCACAGATACGCAGTATTTT.

The genes are TRBV5-4 and TRBJ2-6; D remains ambiguous. The CDR3 has 17 residues. In germline, CDR1 is SGHNT, CDR2 YYREEE (reference sequence). V was trimmed by 1 base and J by 0 bases, leaving 11 bases between them. The chain's CDR3 is CASSLFKGFSGANVLTF. CDR3 DNA sequence: TGTGCCAGCAGCTTGTTCAAGGGTTTCTCTGGGGCCAACGTCCTGACTTTC.

The V and J genes are TRBV11-3 and TRBJ2-7, with D unclear. Germline CDR1 is SGHNT and CDR2 is YENEEA. The CDR3 is 14 residues long. V lost 1 base, J lost 6 bases, and 13 bases lay in between. In DNA, the CDR3 is TGTGCCAGCAGCTTAGGTCGGCTGTCTTCCGAGCAGTACTTC. Amino acid sequence: CASSLGRLSSEQYF.

For the CDR3, the DNA is TGCGCCCTGACCAGGGTCTCTGAAGCTTTCTTT. Its translation: CALTRVSEAFF. This chain uses TRBV23-1 with TRBJ1-1; D might be TRBD1 (5 bases). TRBV23-1 has ORF status, its function being uncertain. The CDR3 length is 11 residues. V lost 11 bases and J 6 bases, leaving 13 bases between the germline ends.

This chain's CDR3 is CASSMTTSTDTQYF. For the CDR3, the DNA is TGCGCCAGCAGCATGACAACTAGCACAGATACGCAGTATTTT. The chain uses TRBV5-1 and TRBJ2-3, with D unresolved. Germline V CDR1 and CDR2: SGHRS, YFSETQ. The CDR3 extends over 14 amino acids. Trimming removed 4 bases from V and 0 bases from J, with 9 bases in between.